This T cell receptor beta chain was captured by sequencing in a study of post-analysis software for immune sequencing data. Overall study results and limits: Pronounced co-clustering by F measure was evident among identically batched samples. Roughly 5 TRBV segments (TRBV5-6, TRBV5-1 and TRBV20-1 among them) occurred more frequently in patients than in controls. Significantly lower normalized Chao1 diversity was seen in multiple sclerosis patients than in controls.

The CDR3 extends over 17 amino acids. V lost 5 bases to trimming and J lost 6 bases; unmatched junction nucleotides: 14. In germline, CDR1 is SGDLS, CDR2 YYNGEE. Unique molecular identifiers tagged the TCR beta cDNA libraries. There were about 0.95 to 11 million T cells, and about 500,000 cDNA molecules came from them. TCRdb used MiXCR to reprocess the PCR reads, holding one entry per CDR3 protein. The table lists 650,000 to 850,000 distinct CDR3 sequences, 46% of them singletons. A remark on this clonotype: Its antigen is not identified.

This clonotype was obtained from a girl aged 5-17 years with multiple sclerosis. This chain joins TRBV9 and TRBJ2-1, with 10 bases identical to TRBD1. The sequenced material came from blood. CDR3: CASSANRLGDRGNEQFF. Here the CDR3 DNA reads TGTGCCAGCAGTGCAAATCGGTTGGGGGACAGGGGCAATGAGCAGTTCTTC.